This T cell receptor (beta chain) comes out of a study of shared clonotypes between healthy human individuals. As for the study in general: Per donor, CD8 memory used one plate, CD8 naive used two, CD4 memory used three and CD4 naive used three.

CD45RO-negative CD8 cells positively selected for CCR7 made up the naive population, which excluded terminally differentiated effector memory CD45RA+ cells. Each subset's genomic DNA was split evenly across several immunoSEQ plates. Measured with immunoSEQ multiplex PCR; TCRdb has only the in-frame clones, and not every one. The data show 450,000 to 700,000 clones, nearly 97% seen once. The sample consisted of naive CD8+ T cells sorted from blood. The TCR sequence derives from a young woman in good health.

The CDR3 here is CASSPDGYQPQHF. The CDR3 DNA reads as TGTGCCAGCAGCCCGGACGGATATCAGCCCCAGCATTTT. The rearrangement uses TRBV6-5 and TRBJ1-5, with unresolved D. Trimming left V 6 bases short and J 5 bases short, with 11 bases between. Germline CDR1 reads MNHEY; CDR2 reads SVGAGI. CDR3 size: 13 residues.